The 14 T cell receptor beta chains below all came from one sample that was sequenced in a study of blood T cell repertoires in COVID-19. The method was immunoSEQ multiplex PCR; TCRdb's version includes in-frame clones alone and lacks a portion of them. Here the sample spans more than 85,000 clones, under 90% being singletons. The sample taken for sequencing was peripheral blood. These receptors were obtained from a woman in her 50s with acute or convalescent COVID-19.

The chain has TRBV30 and TRBJ1-2, with 7 bases aligning to TRBD1. In germline, CDR1 is GTSNPN, CDR2 SVGIG (reference sequence). The CDR3 is 11 amino acids. Trimming at V came to 5 bases and at J to 3 bases, leaving 0 bases not matched to a gene. The CDR3 nucleotides read TGTGCCTGGGACAGGGACTATGGCTACACCTTC. Its protein product is CAWDRDYGYTF. The full variable domain, completed using reference TRBV30 and TRBJ1-2, is SQTIHQWPATLVQPVGSPLSLECTVEGTSNPNLYWYRQAAGRGLQLLFYSVGIGQISSEVPQNLSASRPQDRQFILSSKKLLLSDSGFYLCAWDRDYGYTFGSGTRLTVV.

Here the CDR3 reads CASSVPTGATNEKLFF. The CDR3 coding sequence is TGCGCCAGCAGCGTCCCCACAGGGGCAACTAATGAAAAACTGTTTTTT. The V and J genes are TRBV5-1 and TRBJ1-4; 7 nucleotides match TRBD1. The length of the CDR3 is 16 residues. V gave up 4 bases and J gave up 0 bases; unmatched junction bases: 6. Germline CDR1 SGHRS, CDR2 YFSETQ.

The chain joins TRBV19 to TRBJ1-6; a weak D match, TRBD1 (6 bases). With 4 bases removed from V and 6 bases from J, the gap between germline ends came to 19 bases. CDR1 and CDR2 (germline): LNHDA, SQIVND (reference sequence). The CDR3 extends over 17 amino acids. CDR3 nucleotide sequence: TGTGCCAGTAGTACGAGGTGGACAGACTTACCTAATTCACCCCTCCACTTT. It encodes CASSTRWTDLPNSPLHF.

This rearrangement joins TRBV2 to TRBJ2-6, with D uncertain. CDR1 and CDR2 (germline): SNHLY, FYNNEI. Trimming removed 7 bases from V and 5 bases from J, with 9 bases in between. There are 13 residues in the CDR3. Here the CDR3 reads CASKPRRANVLTF. DNA for the CDR3: TGTGCCAGCAAACCCAGGCGGGCCAACGTCCTGACTTTC.

A remark on this clone: Mismatch with germline at one junction end may stem from a read error. The CDR3 region is CASSEGNSEAFF. The CDR3 bases are TGTGCCAGCAGTGAAGGAAACAGTGAAGCTTTCTTT. This rearrangement joins TRBV2 to TRBJ1-1; D not resolved. This CDR3 has 12 residues. Germline V gives CDR1 SNHLY, CDR2 FYNNEI. Drawing the rest from reference TRBV2 and TRBJ1-1, the complete variable domain is EPEVTQTPSHQVTQMGQEVILRCVPISNHLYFYWYRQILGQKVEFLVSFYNNEISEKSEIFDDQFSVERPDGSNFTLKIRSTKLEDSAMYFCASSEGNSEAFFGQGTRLTVV.

This chain joins TRBV18 and TRBJ2-5; 7 positions agree with TRBD2. V shed 3 bases, J shed 4 bases, and the junction held 5 bases outside the gene matches. This CDR3 contains 14 residues. Germline assignment: CDR1 KGHSH and CDR2 LQKENI. CDR3 sequence reads: CASSPSGGRETQYF. The CDR3 bases are TGTGCCAGCTCACCCTCGGGGGGACGAGAGACCCAGTACTTC.

The sample holds a few counts of this clone. The chain links TRBV7-2 to TRBJ2-1, with D hard to call. V was clipped by 7 bases and J by 7 bases, with 11 bases between them. Germline V gene data show CDR1 as SGHTA and CDR2 as FQGNSA. The CDR3 length is 12 residues. The CDR3 loop is CASTQILNEQFF. In nucleotides, the CDR3 is TGTGCCAGCACCCAAATACTAAATGAGCAGTTCTTC.

The rearrangement links TRBV5-1 to TRBJ1-3, with D possibly being TRBD1 (6 bases). V lost 4 bases and J 3 bases, leaving 14 bases between the germline ends. Germline lookup yields CDR1 SGHRS and CDR2 YFSETQ. CDR3 length: 15 amino acids. The CDR3 region is CASSRGQKHGNTIYF. The CDR3 DNA reads TGCGCCAGCAGCCGTGGACAGAAACATGGAAACACCATATATTTT.

The chain combines TRBV2 with TRBJ2-7; perhaps TRBD2 as D (5 bases). The CDR3 runs 14 residues. Looked up from germline, CDR1 is SNHLY and CDR2 is FYNNEI. Trimming left V 5 bases short and J 3 bases short, with 14 bases between. This CDR3 is CASSLGADNYEQYF. In nucleotides, the CDR3 is TGTGCCAGCAGTTTGGGAGCGGATAACTACGAGCAGTACTTC.

The gene calls are TRBV6-6 and TRBJ1-2; 7 positions match TRBD1. Trimming at V came to 2 bases and at J to 6 bases, leaving 3 bases not matched to a gene. CDR1 and CDR2 (germline): MNHNY, SVGAGI (reference sequence). The CDR3 is made up of 13 amino acids. The CDR3, as DNA: TGTGCCAGCAGTTACGGGGGGACAGATGGCTACACCTTC. It encodes CASSYGGTDGYTF.

This chain links TRBV6-2 or TRBV6-3 with TRBJ1-3; D perhaps matches TRBD1 (6 bases). Looked up from germline, CDR1 is MNHEY and CDR2 is SVGEGT. The CDR3 is made up of 15 amino acids. V was trimmed by 6 bases and J by 1 base, leaving 13 bases between them. The CDR3 protein is CASSQTQGSGNTIYF. CDR3 coding DNA: TGTGCCAGCAGCCAAACCCAGGGGTCTGGAAACACCATATATTTT.

The chain employs TRBV5-1 and TRBJ1-4, with D uncertain. Looked up from germline, CDR1 is SGHRS and CDR2 is YFSETQ. V lost 5 bases and J lost 1, with 9 bases in between. The CDR3 runs to 14 residues. The CDR3 DNA reads TGCGCCAGCAGGGTCAGTGAAACTAATGAAAAACTGTTTTTT. It codes for CASRVSETNEKLFF. The full variable domain, rest sourced from reference TRBV5-1 and TRBJ1-4, is KAGVTQTPRYLIKTRGQQVTLSCSPISGHRSVSWYQQTPGQGLQFLFEYFSETQRNKGNFPGRFSGRQFSNSRSEMNVSTLELGDSALYLCASRVSETNEKLFFGSGTQLSVL.

The chain is built from TRBV2 and TRBJ2-1; 9 bases are shared with TRBD2. This CDR3 is 15 amino acids long. The germline V gene has CDR1 SNHLY and CDR2 FYNNEI. With V trimmed by 2 bases and J by 7 bases, 6 bases remained unmatched. CDR3 amino acids: CASSELAGVQNEQFF. CDR3 DNA sequence: TGTGCCAGCAGTGAATTAGCGGGGGTGCAAAATGAGCAGTTCTTC. Full variable domain (rest looked up from reference TRBV2 and TRBJ2-1): EPEVTQTPSHQVTQMGQEVILRCVPISNHLYFYWYRQILGQKVEFLVSFYNNEISEKSEIFDDQFSVERPDGSNFTLKIRSTKLEDSAMYFCASSELAGVQNEQFFGPGTRLTVL.

V usage is TRBV5-5 and J usage is TRBJ2-1; a possible D gene is TRBD1 (5 bases). The CDR3 runs to 17 residues. Trimming pared 0 bases from V and 0 bases from J, leaving 13 bases between. From germline, CDR1 is SGHKS and CDR2 YYEKEE (reference sequence). The CDR3 sequence is CASSLGPRASSYNEQFF. CDR3 DNA sequence: TGTGCCAGCAGCTTGGGTCCCAGGGCAAGCTCCTACAATGAGCAGTTCTTC.